This passage covers 13 T cell receptor beta chains from one sample sequenced in a study of CD4 T cells in relation to SARS-CoV-2 and coronaviruses. Profiling relied on immunoSEQ multiplex PCR, and the TCRdb table lists in-frame clones only, not all of them. This sample carries tens of thousands of clones, roughly 76% of them seen once, and the ten largest clones take roughly 15%. CD4+ T cells from unexposed donors were obtained before the COVID-19 pandemic (2011-2018). Isolation of CD4+ T cells took place after 10 days in culture. The antigens of these receptors remain unknown. Sequencing input: CD4+ T cells from PBMCs, cultured in vitro. The receptors here all came from a human donor in good health.

This clone was seen only once. The V and J genes are TRBV6-5 and TRBJ1-1; weak D call: TRBD1 (6 bases). Trimming shortened V by 6 bases and J by 6 bases, and 14 bases separated the two germline ends. The CDR3 loop spans 13 amino acids. Germline CDR1 MNHEY, CDR2 SVGAGI. This chain's CDR3 is CASSKSGGSEAFF. CDR3 DNA: TGTGCCAGCAGCAAGAGCGGGGGCTCTGAAGCTTTCTTT.

Only a few counts were recorded for this clone. The gene calls are TRBV28 and TRBJ2-1; D is unclear. There are 14 residues in the CDR3. Trimming stripped 1 base from V and 6 bases from J, with 10 bases between. In germline, CDR1 is MDHEN, CDR2 SYDVKM. The CDR3 nucleotides are TGTGCCAGCAGTTTATTGTCAGCATCCAATGAGCAGTTCTTC. It specifies CASSLLSASNEQFF.

In this sample, this clone turned up a few times. This chain links TRBV5-1 with TRBJ1-3, with D tentatively TRBD1 (5 bases). The CDR3 contains 16 residues. Trimming stripped 4 bases from V and 1 base from J, with 15 bases between. Per the germline V gene, CDR1 is SGHRS and CDR2 is YFSETQ. DNA for the CDR3: TGCGCCAGCAGCACTACGGGGGTTTCGTCTGGAAACACCATATATTTT. Protein sequence: CASSTTGVSSGNTIYF. Full variable domain (rest looked up from reference TRBV5-1 and TRBJ1-3): KAGVTQTPRYLIKTRGQQVTLSCSPISGHRSVSWYQQTPGQGLQFLFEYFSETQRNKGNFPGRFSGRQFSNSRSEMNVSTLELGDSALYLCASSTTGVSSGNTIYFGEGSWLTVV.

This clone came up a few times. The V call is TRBV6-6, the J call TRBJ1-6, with D perhaps TRBD1 (6 bases). The germline gives CDR1 MNHNY, CDR2 SVGAGI (reference sequence). Between the trimmed V and J ends, which lost 4 bases and 7 bases, there was a span of 17 bases. The CDR3 extends over 16 amino acids. The DNA of the CDR3 is TGTGCCAGCAGTTTCCCGGACAGAGTAGGAAATTCACCCCTCCACTTT. It is translated as CASSFPDRVGNSPLHF.

The chain carries TRBV6-1 and TRBJ1-4; no definite D call. The germline CDR1 and CDR2 sequences are MNHNS and SASEGT. This CDR3 region has 15 residues. V lost 3 bases and J lost 0, with 8 bases in between. The CDR3 protein is CASSEDFATNEKLFF. CDR3 coding DNA: TGTGCCAGCAGTGAGGACTTCGCAACTAATGAAAAACTGTTTTTT.

In its sample, this clone was seen a few times. The chain employs TRBV7-9 and TRBJ2-2; D gene ambiguous. This CDR3 comprises 12 residues. V shed 5 bases and J shed 1 base, with 2 bases lying between them. Germline CDR1 and CDR2: SEHNR and FQNEAQ (reference sequence). The CDR3 DNA reads as TGTGCCAGCAGCCTGAACACCGGGGAGCTGTTTTTT. Its protein product is CASSLNTGELFF.

V gene TRBV24-1 combines with J gene TRBJ2-2; D may be TRBD2 (7 bases). CDR3 length equals 14 residues. Trimming stripped 7 bases from V and 5 bases from J, with 13 bases between. CDR1 is KGHDR and CDR2 is SFDVKD in the germline V gene. CDR3 loop: CATSRGADTGELFF. The CDR3 DNA reads as TGTGCCACCAGCCGGGGGGCGGATACCGGGGAGCTGTTTTTT.

This clone was counted only a few times. The chain couples TRBV15 to TRBJ2-2; no clear D. The length of the CDR3 is 15 residues. Germline values: CDR1 LNHNV, CDR2 YYDKDF (reference sequence). V was trimmed by 5 bases and J by 0 bases, leaving 10 bases between them. The CDR3 reads CATSSLGSNTGELFF. In nucleotides, the CDR3 is TGTGCCACCAGCTCTCTAGGGTCGAACACCGGGGAGCTGTTTTTT.

The CDR3 region is CASSLWGGEQFF. The CDR3 DNA follows: TGTGCCAGCAGTTTATGGGGAGGTGAGCAGTTCTTC. This chain connects TRBV12-3 or TRBV12-4 to TRBJ2-1; D may be TRBD2 (6 bases). Trimming took off 2 bases at V and 9 bases at J, with 8 bases between the two ends. This CDR3 has 12 residues.

This clone was recorded once. The chain carries TRBV9 and TRBJ2-4, with TRBD2 matching 12 bases. Germline V gene lookup returns CDR1 SGDLS and CDR2 YYNGEE. This CDR3 spans 15 amino acids. V was clipped by 1 base and J by 11 bases; unmatched bases: 7. CDR3 loop: CASSVTWTSGELQYF. CDR3 DNA sequence: TGTGCCAGCAGCGTAACCTGGACTAGCGGGGAGCTTCAGTACTTC.

The chain carries TRBV5-6 and TRBJ1-4, with D tentatively TRBD1 (6 bases). V lost 4 bases, J lost 7 bases, and 20 bases lay in between. The CDR3 consists of 16 residues. Germline-derived CDR1 and CDR2 are SGHDT and YYEEEE. CDR3 sequence reads: CASSRRRGRGVEKLFF. The CDR3 DNA reads as TGTGCCAGCAGCCGACGCCGGGGGCGAGGAGTTGAAAAACTGTTTTTT. Looking up the rest from reference TRBV5-6 and TRBJ1-4 gives the full variable domain: DAGVTQSPTHLIKTRGQQVTLRCSPKSGHDTVSWYQQALGQGPQFIFQYYEEEERQRGNFPDRFSGHQFPNYSSELNVNALLLGDSALYLCASSRRRGRGVEKLFFGSGTQLSVL.

This rearrangement joins TRBV5-1 to TRBJ1-2; TRBD1 might be the D (6 bases). This CDR3 comprises 14 residues. Trimming removed 5 bases from V and 6 bases from J, with 17 bases in between. The V gene's germline CDR1 is SGHRS and CDR2 YFSETQ. DNA of the CDR3: TGCGCCAGCAGGGAAGGGGGGGCGCTTGATGGCTACACCTTC. Amino acids: CASREGGALDGYTF.

This clone was seen a few times. V usage is TRBV10-3 and J usage is TRBJ1-6, with a possible D match to TRBD1 (5 bases). The V gene lost 8 bases and the J gene lost 9 bases, with 20 bases spanning the gap. CDR1 and CDR2 (germline): ENHRY, SYGVKD. The CDR3 has 15 residues. The CDR3 loop reads CAIQEPGPLGSPLHF. CDR3 coding DNA: TGTGCCATCCAAGAGCCGGGACCCTTGGGTTCACCCCTCCACTTT.